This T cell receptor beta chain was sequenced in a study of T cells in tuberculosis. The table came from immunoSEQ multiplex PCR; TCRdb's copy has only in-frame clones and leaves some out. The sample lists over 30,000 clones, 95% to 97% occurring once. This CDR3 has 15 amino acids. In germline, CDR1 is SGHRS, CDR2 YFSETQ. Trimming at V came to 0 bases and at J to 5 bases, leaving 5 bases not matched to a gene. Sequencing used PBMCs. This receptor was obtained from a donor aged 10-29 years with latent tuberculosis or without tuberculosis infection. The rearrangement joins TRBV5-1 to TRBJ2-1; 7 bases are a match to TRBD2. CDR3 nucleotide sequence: TGCGCCAGCAGCTTGGATGACGGGAGGAACAATGAGCAGTTCTTC. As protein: CASSLDDGRNNEQFF.